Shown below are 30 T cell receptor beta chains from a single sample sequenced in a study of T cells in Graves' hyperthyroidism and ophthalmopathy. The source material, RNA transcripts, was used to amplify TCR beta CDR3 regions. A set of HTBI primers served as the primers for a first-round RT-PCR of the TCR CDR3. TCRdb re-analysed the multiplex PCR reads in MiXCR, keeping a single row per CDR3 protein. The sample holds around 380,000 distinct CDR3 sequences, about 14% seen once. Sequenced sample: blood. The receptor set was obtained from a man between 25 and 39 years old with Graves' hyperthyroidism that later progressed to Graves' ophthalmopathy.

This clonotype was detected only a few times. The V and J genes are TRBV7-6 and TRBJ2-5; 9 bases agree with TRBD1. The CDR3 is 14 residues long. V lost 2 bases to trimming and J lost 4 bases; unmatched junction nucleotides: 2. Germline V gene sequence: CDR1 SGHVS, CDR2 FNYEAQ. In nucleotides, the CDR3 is TGTGCCAGCAGCTTATCGGGACAGGGAGAGACCCAGTACTTC. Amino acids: CASSLSGQGETQYF.

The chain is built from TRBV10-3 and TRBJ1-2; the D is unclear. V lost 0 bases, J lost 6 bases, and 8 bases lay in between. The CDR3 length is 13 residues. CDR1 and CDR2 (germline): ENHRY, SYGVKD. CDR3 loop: CAISESLGNGYTF. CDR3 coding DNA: TGTGCCATCAGTGAGTCGTTAGGGAATGGCTACACCTTC.

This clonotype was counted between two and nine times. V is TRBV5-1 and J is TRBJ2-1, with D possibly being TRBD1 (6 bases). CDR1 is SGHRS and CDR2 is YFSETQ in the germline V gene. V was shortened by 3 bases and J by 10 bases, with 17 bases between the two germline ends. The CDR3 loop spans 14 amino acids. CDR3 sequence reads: CASSWGITGSEQFF. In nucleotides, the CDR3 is TGCGCCAGCAGCTGGGGGATAACAGGGTCGGAGCAGTTCTTC.

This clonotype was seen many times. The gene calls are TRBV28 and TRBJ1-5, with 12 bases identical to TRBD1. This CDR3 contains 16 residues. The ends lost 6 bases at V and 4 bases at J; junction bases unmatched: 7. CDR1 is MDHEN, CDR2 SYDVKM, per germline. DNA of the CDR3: TGTGCCAGCAGAGCCGGGACAGGGGGCGCGAATCAGCCCCAGCATTTT. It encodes CASRAGTGGANQPQHF.

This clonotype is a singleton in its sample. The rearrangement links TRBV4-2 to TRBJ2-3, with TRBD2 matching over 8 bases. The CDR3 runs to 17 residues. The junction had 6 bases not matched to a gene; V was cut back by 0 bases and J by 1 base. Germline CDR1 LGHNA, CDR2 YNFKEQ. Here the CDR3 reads CASSQDGRGGGTDTQYF. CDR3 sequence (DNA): TGTGCCAGCAGCCAAGATGGCCGGGGGGGCGGCACAGATACGCAGTATTTT.

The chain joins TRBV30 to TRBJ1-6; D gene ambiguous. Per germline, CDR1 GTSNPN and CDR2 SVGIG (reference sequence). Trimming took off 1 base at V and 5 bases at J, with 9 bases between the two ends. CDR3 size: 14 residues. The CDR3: CAWSETPNNSPLHF. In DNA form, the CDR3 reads TGTGCCTGGAGTGAAACACCTAATAATTCACCCCTCCACTTT.

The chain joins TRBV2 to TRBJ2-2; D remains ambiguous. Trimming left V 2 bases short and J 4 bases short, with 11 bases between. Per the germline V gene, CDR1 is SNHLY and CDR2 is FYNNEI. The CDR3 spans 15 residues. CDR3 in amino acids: CASSERQSSTGELFF. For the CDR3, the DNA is TGTGCCAGCAGTGAACGTCAGTCCAGCACCGGGGAGCTGTTTTTT.

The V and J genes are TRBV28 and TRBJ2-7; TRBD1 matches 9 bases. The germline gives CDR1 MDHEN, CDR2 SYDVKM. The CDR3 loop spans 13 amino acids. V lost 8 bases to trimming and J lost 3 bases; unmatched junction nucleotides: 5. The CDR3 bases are TGTGCCAGCCGGGGGACAGGGATCTACGAGCAGTACTTC. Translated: CASRGTGIYEQYF. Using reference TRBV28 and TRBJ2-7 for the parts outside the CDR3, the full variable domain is DVKVTQSSRYLVKRTGEKVFLECVQDMDHENMFWYRQDPGLGLRLIYFSYDVKMKEKGDIPEGYSVSREKKERFSLILESASTNQTSMYLCASRGTGIYEQYFGPGTRLTVT.

The CDR3 nucleotides are TGTGCCAGCAGCGAGGGGGGGGGGGTAAAGCCCCAGCATTTT. Translated: CASSEGGGVKPQHF. The gene calls are TRBV9 and TRBJ1-5; D might be TRBD1 (6 bases). Germline loops: CDR1 SGDLS, CDR2 YYNGEE. There are 14 residues in the CDR3. Trimming left V 3 bases short and J 8 bases short, with 15 bases between.

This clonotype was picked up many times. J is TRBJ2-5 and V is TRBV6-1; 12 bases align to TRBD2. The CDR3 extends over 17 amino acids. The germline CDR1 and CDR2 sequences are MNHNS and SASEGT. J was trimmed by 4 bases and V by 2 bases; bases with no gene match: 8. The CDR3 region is CASSELLAGGRRETQYF. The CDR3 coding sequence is TGTGCCAGCAGTGAATTACTAGCGGGGGGCCGACGAGAGACCCAGTACTTC.

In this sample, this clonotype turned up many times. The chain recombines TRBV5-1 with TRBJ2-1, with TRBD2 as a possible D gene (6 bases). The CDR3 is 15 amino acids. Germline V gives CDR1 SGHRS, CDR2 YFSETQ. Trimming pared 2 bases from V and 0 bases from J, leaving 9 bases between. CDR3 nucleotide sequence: TGCGCCAGCAGCTTTACCGGGAGCTCCTACAATGAGCAGTTCTTC. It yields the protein CASSFTGSSYNEQFF.

CDR3 sequence: CSARVNTGELFF. The CDR3 bases are TGCAGTGCTAGGGTGAACACCGGGGAGCTGTTTTTT. The chain combines TRBV20-1 with TRBJ2-2; D gene uncertain. V lost 3 bases and J lost 1, with 3 bases in between. CDR1 is DFQATT and CDR2 is SNEGSKA in the germline V gene (reference sequence). The CDR3 covers 12 residues.

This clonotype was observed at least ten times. The CDR3 reads CSATLAGGSDTQYF. As DNA, the CDR3 is TGCAGTGCTACCCTAGCGGGGGGGTCAGATACGCAGTATTTT. The gene calls are TRBV20-1 and TRBJ2-3; TRBD2 matches at 12 bases. The J segment lost 4 bases and the V segment lost 4 bases, leaving 3 bases of the junction unmatched. Germline values: CDR1 DFQATT, CDR2 SNEGSKA (reference sequence). The CDR3 sequence is 14 residues long.

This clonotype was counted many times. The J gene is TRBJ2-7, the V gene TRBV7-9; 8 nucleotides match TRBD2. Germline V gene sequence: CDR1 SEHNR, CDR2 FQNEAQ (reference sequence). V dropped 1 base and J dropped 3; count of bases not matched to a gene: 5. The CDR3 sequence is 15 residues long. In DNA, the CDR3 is TGTGCCAGCAGCTTAGGTGCGGGGGGCGACTACGAGCAGTACTTC. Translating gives CASSLGAGGDYEQYF. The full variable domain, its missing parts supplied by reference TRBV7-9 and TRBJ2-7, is DTGVSQNPRHKITKRGQNVTFRCDPISEHNRLYWYRQTLGQGPEFLTYFQNEAQLEKSRLLSDRFSAERPKGSFSTLEIQRTEQGDSAMYLCASSLGAGGDYEQYFGPGTRLTVT.

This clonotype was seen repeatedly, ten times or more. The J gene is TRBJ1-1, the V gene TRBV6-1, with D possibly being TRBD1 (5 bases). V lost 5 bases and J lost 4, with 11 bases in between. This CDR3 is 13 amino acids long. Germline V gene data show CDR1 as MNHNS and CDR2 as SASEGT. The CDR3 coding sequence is TGTGCCAGCAGTCCCCGAGGGGCCACTGAAGCTTTCTTT. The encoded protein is CASSPRGATEAFF.

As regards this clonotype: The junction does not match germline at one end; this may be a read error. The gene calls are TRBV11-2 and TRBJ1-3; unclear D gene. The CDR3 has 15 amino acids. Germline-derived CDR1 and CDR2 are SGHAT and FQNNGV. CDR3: CASSLAKGVGSTIYF. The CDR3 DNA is TGTGCCAGCAGCTTAGCAAAGGGCGTTGGAAGCACCATATATTTT.

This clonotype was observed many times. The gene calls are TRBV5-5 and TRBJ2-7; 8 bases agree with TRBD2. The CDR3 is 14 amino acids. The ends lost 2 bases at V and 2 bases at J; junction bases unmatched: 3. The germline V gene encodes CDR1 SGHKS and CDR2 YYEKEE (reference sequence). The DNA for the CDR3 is TGTGCCAGCAGCTTACTAGCGGTGACCTACGAGCAGTACTTC. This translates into CASSLLAVTYEQYF.

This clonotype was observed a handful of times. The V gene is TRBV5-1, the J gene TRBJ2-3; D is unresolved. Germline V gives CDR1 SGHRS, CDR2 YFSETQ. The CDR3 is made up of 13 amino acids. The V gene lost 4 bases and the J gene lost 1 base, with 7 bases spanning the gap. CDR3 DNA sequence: TGCGCCAGCAGCAAAACCCGCACAGATACGCAGTATTTT. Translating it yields CASSKTRTDTQYF. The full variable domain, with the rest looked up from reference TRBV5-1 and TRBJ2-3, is KAGVTQTPRYLIKTRGQQVTLSCSPISGHRSVSWYQQTPGQGLQFLFEYFSETQRNKGNFPGRFSGRQFSNSRSEMNVSTLELGDSALYLCASSKTRTDTQYFGPGTRLTVL.

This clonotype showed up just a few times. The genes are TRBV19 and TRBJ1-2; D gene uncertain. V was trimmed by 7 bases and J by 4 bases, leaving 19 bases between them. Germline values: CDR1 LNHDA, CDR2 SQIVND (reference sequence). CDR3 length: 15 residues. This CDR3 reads CASTKGALDIYGYTF. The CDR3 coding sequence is TGTGCCAGTACCAAAGGAGCCTTAGATATCTATGGCTACACCTTC.

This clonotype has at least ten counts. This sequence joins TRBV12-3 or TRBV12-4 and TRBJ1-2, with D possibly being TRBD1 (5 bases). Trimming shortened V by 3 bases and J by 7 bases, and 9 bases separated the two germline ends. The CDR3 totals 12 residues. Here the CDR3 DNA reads TGTGCCAGCAGTTTCTCAGGGTCTGGCTACACCTTC. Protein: CASSFSGSGYTF.

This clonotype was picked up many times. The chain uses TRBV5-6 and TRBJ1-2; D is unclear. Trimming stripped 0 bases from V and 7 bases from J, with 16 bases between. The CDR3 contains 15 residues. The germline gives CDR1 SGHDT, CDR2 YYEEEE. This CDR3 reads CASSLEALRMVGYTF. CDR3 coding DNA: TGTGCCAGCAGCTTGGAAGCCTTGAGGATGGTTGGCTACACCTTC. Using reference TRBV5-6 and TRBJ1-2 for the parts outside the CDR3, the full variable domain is DAGVTQSPTHLIKTRGQQVTLRCSPKSGHDTVSWYQQALGQGPQFIFQYYEEEERQRGNFPDRFSGHQFPNYSSELNVNALLLGDSALYLCASSLEALRMVGYTFGSGTRLTVV.

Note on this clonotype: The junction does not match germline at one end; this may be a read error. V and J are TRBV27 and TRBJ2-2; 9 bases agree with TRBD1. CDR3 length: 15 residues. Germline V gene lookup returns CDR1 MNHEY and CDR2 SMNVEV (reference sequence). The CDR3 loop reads CAGRGTGRNTGELFF. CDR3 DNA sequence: TGTGCCGGCAGGGGGACAGGGCGGAACACCGGGGAGCTGTTTTTT.

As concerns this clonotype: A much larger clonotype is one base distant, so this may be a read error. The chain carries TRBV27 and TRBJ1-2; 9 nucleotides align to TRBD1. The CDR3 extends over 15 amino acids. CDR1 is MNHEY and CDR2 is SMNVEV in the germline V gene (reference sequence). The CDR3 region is CASSFYRDRVYGHTF. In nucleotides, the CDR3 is TGTGCCAGCAGTTTCTACCGGGACAGGGTCTATGGCCACACCTTC.

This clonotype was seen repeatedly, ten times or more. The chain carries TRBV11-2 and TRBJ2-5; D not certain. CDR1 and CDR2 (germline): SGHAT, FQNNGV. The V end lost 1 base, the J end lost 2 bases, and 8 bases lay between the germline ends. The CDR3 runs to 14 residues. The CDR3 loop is CASSLGLLQETQYF. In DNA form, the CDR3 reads TGTGCCAGCAGCTTAGGGCTCCTACAAGAGACCCAGTACTTC.

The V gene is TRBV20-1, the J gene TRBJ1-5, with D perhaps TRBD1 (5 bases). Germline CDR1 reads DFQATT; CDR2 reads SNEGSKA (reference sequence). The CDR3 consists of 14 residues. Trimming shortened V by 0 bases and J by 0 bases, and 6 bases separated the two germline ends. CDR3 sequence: CSAREDSSNQPQHF. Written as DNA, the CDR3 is TGCAGTGCTAGAGAAGACAGTAGCAATCAGCCCCAGCATTTT.

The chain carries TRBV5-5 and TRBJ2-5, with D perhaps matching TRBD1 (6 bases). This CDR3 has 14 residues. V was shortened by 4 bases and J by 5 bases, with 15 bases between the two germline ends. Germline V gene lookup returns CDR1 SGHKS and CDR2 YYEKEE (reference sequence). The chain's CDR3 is CASSTEGVGETQYF. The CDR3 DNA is TGTGCCAGCAGCACTGAGGGGGTGGGGGAGACCCAGTACTTC.

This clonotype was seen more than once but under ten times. CDR3 bases: TGCGCCAGCAGCCAAGATAGACGCCAGGTCGGGACCGGGGAGCTGTTTTTT. Protein: CASSQDRRQVGTGELFF. The V call is TRBV4-1, the J call TRBJ2-2; D ambiguous. CDR3 length equals 17 residues. Trimming took 0 bases from V and 5 from J, leaving 16 bases between them. Germline assignment: CDR1 MGHRA and CDR2 YSYEKL.

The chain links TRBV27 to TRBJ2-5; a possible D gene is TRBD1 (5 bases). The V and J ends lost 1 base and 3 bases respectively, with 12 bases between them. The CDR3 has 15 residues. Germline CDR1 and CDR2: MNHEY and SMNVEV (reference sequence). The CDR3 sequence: CASSLFGRVEETQYF. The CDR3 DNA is TGTGCCAGCAGTTTATTTGGCAGGGTTGAAGAGACCCAGTACTTC.

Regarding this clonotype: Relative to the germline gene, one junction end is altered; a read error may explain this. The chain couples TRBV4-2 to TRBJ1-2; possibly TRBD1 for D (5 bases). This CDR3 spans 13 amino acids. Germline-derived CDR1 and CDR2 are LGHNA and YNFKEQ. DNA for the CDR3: TGTGCCGGCAGCCAAGATGACGGGGGTGGCTACACCTTC. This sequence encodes CAGSQDDGGGYTF.

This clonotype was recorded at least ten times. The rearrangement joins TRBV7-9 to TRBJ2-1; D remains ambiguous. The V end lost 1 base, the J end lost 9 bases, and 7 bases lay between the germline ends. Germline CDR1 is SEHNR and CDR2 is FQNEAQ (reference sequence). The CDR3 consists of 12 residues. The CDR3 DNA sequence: TGTGCCAGCAGCTTAGGTGCGACTGAGCAGTTCTTC. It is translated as CASSLGATEQFF.